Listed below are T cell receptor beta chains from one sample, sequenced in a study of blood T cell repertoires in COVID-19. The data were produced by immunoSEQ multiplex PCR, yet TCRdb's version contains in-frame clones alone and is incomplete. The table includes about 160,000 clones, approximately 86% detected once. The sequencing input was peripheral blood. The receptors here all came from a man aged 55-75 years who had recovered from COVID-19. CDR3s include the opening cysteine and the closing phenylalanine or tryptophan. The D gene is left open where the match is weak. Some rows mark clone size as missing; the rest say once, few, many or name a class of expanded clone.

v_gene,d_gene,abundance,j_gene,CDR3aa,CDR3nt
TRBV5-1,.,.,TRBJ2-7,CASSSSGTSYEQYF,TGCGCCAGCAGCTCATCCGGGACTTCCTACGAGCAGTACTTC
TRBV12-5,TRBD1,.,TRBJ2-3,CASGSGTGLSDTQYF,TGTGCTAGTGGTTCCGGGACAGGGCTTTCAGATACGCAGTATTTT
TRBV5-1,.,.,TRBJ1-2,CASRLDSNYGYTF,TGCGCCAGCAGACTGGACAGTAACTATGGCTACACCTTC
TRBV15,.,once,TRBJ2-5,CATSRDLREAYF,TGTGCCACCAGCAGAGATCTCAGGGAAGCGTACTTC
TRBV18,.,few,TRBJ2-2,CASSLNSPTGELFF,TGTGCCAGCTCTCTTAACAGCCCTACCGGGGAGCTGTTTTTT
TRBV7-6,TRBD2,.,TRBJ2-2,CASSTGTSGDTGELFF,TGTGCCAGCAGCACCGGGACTAGCGGGGACACCGGGGAGCTGTTTTTT
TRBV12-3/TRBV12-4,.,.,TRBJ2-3,CASSFTGFDTQYF,TGTGCCAGCAGTTTTACAGGGTTCGATACGCAGTATTTT
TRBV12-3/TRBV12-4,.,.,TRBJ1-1,CASTLATEAFF,TGTGCCAGCACGCTGGCCACTGAAGCTTTCTTT
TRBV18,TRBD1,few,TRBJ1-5,CASSQGDNQPQHF,TGTGCCAGCTCGCAGGGGGACAATCAGCCCCAGCATTTT
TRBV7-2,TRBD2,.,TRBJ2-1,CASSLERGVYNEQFF,TGTGCCAGCAGCTTGGAACGGGGGGTCTACAATGAGCAGTTCTTC
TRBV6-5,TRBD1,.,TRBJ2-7,CASRISGTGKQYF,TGTGCCAGCAGAATATCCGGGACAGGTAAACAGTACTTC